This T cell receptor (beta chain) was sequenced for a study of human T cells and chemical hapten exposure. Study background: A patient group, mainly female, showed alopecia areata, totalis or universalis. Study conclusions and caveats: Compared with pre-sensitization or healthy control sets, expanded TCRs clustered more.

Per the germline V gene, CDR1 is MNHNS and CDR2 is SASEGT. V shed 3 bases and J shed 6 bases, with 14 bases lying between them. CDR3 length equals 14 residues. The sample's time point: pre-sensitization, week 0. The treatment here: therapeutic diphenylcyclopropenone sensitization with weekly scalp DPC. On this clonotype: No antigen is known for it.

In TCRdb, the RACE reads were re-called with MiXCR into one record per CDR3 protein. The table lists 300,000 to 450,000 distinct CDR3 sequences, roughly 5% of them singletons. Sequencing was performed on whole blood, taken in connection with sensitization to the hapten diphenylcyclopropenone (DPC). This sequence originates from a woman aged 45-60 years with alopecia areata. Some clones in this sample may be carry-over from other donors' samples. The chain uses TRBV6-1 and TRBJ1-2; D ambiguous. CDR3 sequence: CASSETLSMDGYTF. The CDR3 coding sequence is TGTGCCAGCAGTGAGACGCTTTCTATGGATGGCTACACCTTC.